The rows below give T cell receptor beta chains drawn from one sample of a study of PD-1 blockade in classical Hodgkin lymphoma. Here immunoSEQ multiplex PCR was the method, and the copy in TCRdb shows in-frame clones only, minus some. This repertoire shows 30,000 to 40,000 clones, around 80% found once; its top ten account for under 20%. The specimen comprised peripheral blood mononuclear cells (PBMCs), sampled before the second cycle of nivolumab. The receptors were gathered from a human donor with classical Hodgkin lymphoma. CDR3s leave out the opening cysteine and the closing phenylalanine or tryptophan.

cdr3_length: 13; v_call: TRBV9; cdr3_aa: ASSVGGQGGSEAF
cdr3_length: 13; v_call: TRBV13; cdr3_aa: ASRTRGASYNEQF
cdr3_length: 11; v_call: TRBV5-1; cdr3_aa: ASRPDGNYGYT
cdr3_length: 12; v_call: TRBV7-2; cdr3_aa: ASSLAGYTDTQY
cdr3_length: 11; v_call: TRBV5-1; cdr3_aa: ASSPTDLHEAF
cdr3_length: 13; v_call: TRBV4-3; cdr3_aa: ASSQGVQSSNIQY
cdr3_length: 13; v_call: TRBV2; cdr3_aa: ASSAGLFGADTQY
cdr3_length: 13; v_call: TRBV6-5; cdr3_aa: ASSYRWDRAYEQY
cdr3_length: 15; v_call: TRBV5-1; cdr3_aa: ASTTIPGQGASSEQF
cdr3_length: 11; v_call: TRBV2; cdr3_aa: ASRQEPGNTIY
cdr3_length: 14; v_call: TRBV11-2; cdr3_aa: ASSSPLSGLSYEQY
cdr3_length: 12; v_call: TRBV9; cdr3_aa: ASSPTGSSYEQY
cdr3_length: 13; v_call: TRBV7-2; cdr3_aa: ASSADPGLYQPQH
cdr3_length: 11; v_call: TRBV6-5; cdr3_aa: ASSMSHEDTQY
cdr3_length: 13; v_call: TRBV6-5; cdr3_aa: ASSSPGQQNTEAF
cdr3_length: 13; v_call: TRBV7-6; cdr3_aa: ASSLGQLEDNEQF
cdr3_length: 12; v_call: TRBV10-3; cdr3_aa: AIGAGVSNQPQH
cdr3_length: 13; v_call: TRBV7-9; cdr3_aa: ASSPLWAGDYGYT
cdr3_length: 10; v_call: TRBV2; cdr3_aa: ASSADSYGYT
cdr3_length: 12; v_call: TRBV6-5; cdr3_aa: ASRETGGLGELF
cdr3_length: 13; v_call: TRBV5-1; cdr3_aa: ASSGRGQSLETQY
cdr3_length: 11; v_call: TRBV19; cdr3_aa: ASSMGVDQPQH
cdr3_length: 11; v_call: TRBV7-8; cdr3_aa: ASSLRWADTQY
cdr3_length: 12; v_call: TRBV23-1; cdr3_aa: ASSQSGSSYEQY
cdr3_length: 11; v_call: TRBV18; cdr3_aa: ASSPTGTAEAF
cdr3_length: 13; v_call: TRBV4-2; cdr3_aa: ASSQAVDRSRSQY
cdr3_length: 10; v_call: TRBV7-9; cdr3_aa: ASSLEDDEQF
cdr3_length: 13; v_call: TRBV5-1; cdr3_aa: ASSLGGQQHQPQH
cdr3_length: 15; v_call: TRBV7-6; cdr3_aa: ASSLDLGFGQNYGYT
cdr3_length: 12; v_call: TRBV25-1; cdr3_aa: ASSESARESIQY
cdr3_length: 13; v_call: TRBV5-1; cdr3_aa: ASTPRGQGNTEAF
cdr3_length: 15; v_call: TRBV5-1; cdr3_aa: ASSLNVGQINTGELF
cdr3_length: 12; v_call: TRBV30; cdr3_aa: AWSGQAYNSPLH
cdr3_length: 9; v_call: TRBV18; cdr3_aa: ASSPGEGYT
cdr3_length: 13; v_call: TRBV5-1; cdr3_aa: ASSPRQGAVYGYT
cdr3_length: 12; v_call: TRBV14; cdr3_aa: ARNGASTRDEQF
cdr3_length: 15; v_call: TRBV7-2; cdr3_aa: ASSLRETGSGAYEQY
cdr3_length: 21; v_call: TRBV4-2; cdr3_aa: ASSQDRGSGGRASSSNTGELF
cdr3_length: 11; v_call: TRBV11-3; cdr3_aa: ASSPQGPNEQF
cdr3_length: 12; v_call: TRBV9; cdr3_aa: ASTPTGSTGELF